Reported below is one TCR beta chain. Its specificity is unknown. The record originates from a study of CD8 T cells in ankylosing spondylitis. Study-wide points: Roughly eight highly homologous variants made up a TCR beta motif, and this motif appeared characteristic of ankylosing spondylitis blood.

The authors made TCR beta libraries by quantitative 5'-RACE with molecular barcodes. TCRdb processed the 5' RACE reads anew with MiXCR; each CDR3 protein has one entry. The data hold 750,000 to 850,000 distinct CDR3 sequences, with about 12% observed a single time. Sequencing was carried out using blood, either unsorted or a sorted T cell fraction (not recorded which). The sequence was collected from a male donor with ankylosing spondylitis.

CDR3 in DNA: TGTGCCAGCAGTTTAGCTAGCTGGGACTCCTACGAGCAGTACTTC. Translation: CASSLASWDSYEQYF. This rearrangement joins TRBV28 to TRBJ2-7; tentative D call: TRBD2 (5 bases). Germline V gene sequence: CDR1 MDHEN, CDR2 SYDVKM. V shed 2 bases and J shed 0 bases, with 11 bases lying between them. The CDR3 length is 15 residues.